This entry features one TCR beta chain sequence. This clone's antigen is unknown. There are no base qualities to consult, and no much larger clone falls within one base. This record belongs to a study of response to subunit inactivated influenza vaccine (dated by TCRdb to 2016 to 2018). Turning to the overall study: To follow how T cells responded to a trivalent subunit inactivated influenza vaccine, the researchers relied on deep quantitative profiling of the T cell receptor repertoire. Beyond this particular receptor, the publication reports: It was suggested by the authors that each seasonal influenza vaccination may recruit only a limited number of new T cells.

The library was made by RT-PCR. Instrument on record: Illumina HiSeq 2500. TCRdb reworked the public reads: Q25 trimming with fastp, MiXCR clone assembly, productive beta chains retained. Each record represents a unique CDR3 protein, reported with the most common genes and DNA among its rows. The sample yields roughly 710,000 distinct CDR3 sequences; 14% were counted once. The ten biggest clones cover roughly 7.2% of the sample. CDR3 length: 19 amino acids, cysteine to phenylalanine. Only the CDR3 part of the read is kept: 57 bases, read in frame from the first base. V has 1 base trimmed and J has 2 bases trimmed; junction bases matching no gene number 13. From the germline V gene, CDR1 is SGDLS and CDR2 is YYNGEE.

The chain uses TRBV9 and TRBJ2-2; 8 central bases correspond to TRBD2. The specimen comprised PBMCs from blood, sampled around 15 days before vaccination. This clonotype originated in a man in his fifties or sixties who received an inactivated influenza vaccine. Donor details come from another sample of the same person, matched by shared clones. The CDR3 reads as follows: CASSVQAGLAGGNTGELFF. Read as DNA, the sequence is TGTGCCAGCAGCGTACAAGCCGGTTTGGCGGGGGGAAACACCGGGGAGCTGTTTTTT.